The TCR beta chain under discussion was sequenced for a study of blood T cell repertoires in COVID-19. Study information: Italy, Spain and the United States were the sources of the convalescent and acute COVID-19 samples.

The V segment lost 3 bases and the J segment 7 bases; nucleotides outside the gene matches: 3. Germline V gene sequence: CDR1 GTSNPN, CDR2 SVGIG (reference sequence). The CDR3 extends over 13 amino acids. This table comes from immunoSEQ multiplex PCR, and its TCRdb copy is limited to in-frame clones, with some not included. The table includes around 230,000 clones, 75% to 90% detected once. Concerning this clone: The sample holds other DNA sequences that translate to the same CDR3.

The receptor comes from a man aged 40-49 years who had recovered from COVID-19. This chain connects TRBV30 to TRBJ2-1; 10 nucleotides match TRBD2. The sequenced sample consisted of PBMCs or T cells enriched from blood (not recorded which). CDR3 sequence (DNA): TGTGCCTGGAGATTAGCGGGAGGAAATGAGCAGTTCTTC. Translated: CAWRLAGGNEQFF.